The next 27 T cell receptor beta chains were all read from a single sample in a study of PD-L1 blockade in urothelial cancer (dated by TCRdb to about 2017). The time point label for this specimen denotes: pretreatment peripheral blood. Preparation of the library involved the immunoSEQ multiplex PCR assay. In TCRdb, the immuneACCESS table is reduced to in-frame sequences with V and J assigned. These tables do not hold every clone; where another copy was compared, an unresolved V gene accounts for under half, and the others remain unexplained. The sample records tens of thousands of clones, around 90% of which are singletons. The top ten hold around 1.7% of the sample. Sample: PBMCs, taken around atezolizumab (anti-PD-L1) treatment. The source is a man aged 55 to 70 with urothelial cancer.

The V and J genes are TRBV5-1 and TRBJ1-2; 11 bases are a match to TRBD1. The CDR3 consists of 16 residues. Germline-derived CDR1 and CDR2 are SGHRS and YFSETQ. The J segment lost 7 bases and the V segment lost 4 bases, leaving 12 bases of the junction unmatched. The CDR3 DNA is TGCGCCAGCAGCCTCACCGGGACAGGGGGGCGGATTGGCTACACCTTC. This gives the protein CASSLTGTGGRIGYTF.

This chain joins TRBV29-1 and TRBJ2-1, with 10 bases fitting TRBD1. Germline CDR1 SQVTM, CDR2 ANQGSEA. The CDR3 is 15 amino acids. After removal of 4 bases from V and 12 bases from J, the junction contained 15 bases not matched to a gene. The CDR3 DNA reads as TGCAGCGTTGCCCGATTCGCGGGGACAGGGGAAGCGCAGTTCTTC. Protein: CSVARFAGTGEAQFF.

The chain joins TRBV18 to TRBJ1-1; D call uncertain. The CDR3 is 16 residues long. Germline CDR1 KGHSH, CDR2 LQKENI. The V gene lost 3 bases and the J gene lost 3 bases, with 17 bases spanning the gap. CDR3 residues: CASSPPGSKRDTEAFF. CDR3 in DNA: TGTGCCAGCTCACCGCCGGGCTCTAAGCGGGACACTGAAGCTTTCTTT.

The chain links TRBV19 to TRBJ1-5; 11 nucleotides align to TRBD1. J was trimmed by 3 bases and V by 7 bases; bases with no gene match: 8. The germline gives CDR1 LNHDA, CDR2 SQIVND (reference sequence). This CDR3 region has 16 residues. The CDR3 coding sequence is TGTGCCAGTACCTCGGACAGGGGGCGACTCAATCAGCCCCAGCATTTT. Translating it yields CASTSDRGRLNQPQHF.

The chain uses TRBV28 and TRBJ2-7; D is ambiguous. V gave up 6 bases and J gave up 5 bases, with 14 bases separating them. Germline CDR1 reads MDHEN; CDR2 reads SYDVKM. The CDR3 consists of 13 residues. The CDR3, as DNA: TGTGCCAGCAGCCTACCCTTACAGCACGAGCAGTACTTC. The encoded protein is CASSLPLQHEQYF.

The chain recombines TRBV19 with TRBJ1-5, with 11 bases matching TRBD1. CDR1 and CDR2 from the germline V gene are LNHDA and SQIVND (reference sequence). The junction had 5 bases not matched to a gene; V was cut back by 7 bases and J by 6 bases. The CDR3 is 14 residues long. In DNA form, the CDR3 reads TGTGCCAGTACGGACAGGGGGCGCACTCAGCCCCAGCATTTT. Translating gives CASTDRGRTQPQHF.

This rearrangement joins TRBV10-3 to TRBJ2-2; D possibly corresponds to TRBD2 (6 bases). The length of the CDR3 is 15 residues. Germline CDR1 and CDR2: ENHRY and SYGVKD. V was clipped by 1 base and J by 6 bases, with 12 bases between them. The CDR3 sequence: CAISEFRSGAGELFF. Written as DNA, the CDR3 is TGTGCCATCAGTGAGTTCAGGTCGGGAGCCGGGGAGCTGTTTTTT.

This chain uses TRBV7-3 with TRBJ2-5; D is ambiguous. Germline V gene sequence: CDR1 SGHTA, CDR2 FQGTGA. The ends were cut back, 2 bases at V and 5 bases at J, with 18 bases in the middle. This CDR3 comprises 16 residues. This CDR3 reads CASSLVASESYETQYF. The CDR3 nucleotides are TGTGCCAGCAGCTTAGTGGCTAGTGAATCGTACGAGACCCAGTACTTC.

V gene TRBV19 combines with J gene TRBJ1-2; 10 bases are a match to TRBD1. The germline gives CDR1 LNHDA, CDR2 SQIVND (reference sequence). Losses at the gene ends were 4 bases for V and 5 bases for J; bases not matched to a gene: 4. The CDR3 sequence is 14 residues long. CDR3 in amino acids: CASSTRTGGYGYTF. In DNA, the CDR3 is TGTGCCAGTAGTACGAGGACAGGGGGTTATGGCTACACCTTC.

The rearrangement joins TRBV29-1 to TRBJ2-3; 11 bases line up with TRBD2. V lost 4 bases and J lost 4; bases outside the gene matches: 4. This CDR3 comprises 14 residues. Germline loops: CDR1 SQVTM, CDR2 ANQGSEA. CDR3 nucleotides: TGCAGCGTTGTAGCGGGAGGGACCGCAGATACGCAGTATTTT. This gives the protein CSVVAGGTADTQYF.

The V call is TRBV5-1, the J call TRBJ2-1; 10 bases agree with TRBD1. The CDR3 is made up of 13 amino acids. V dropped 0 bases and J dropped 15; count of bases not matched to a gene: 6. Germline V gives CDR1 SGHRS, CDR2 YFSETQ. The CDR3 spells CASSLGDRGLLFF. CDR3 nucleotide sequence: TGCGCCAGCAGCTTGGGGGACAGGGGATTGCTGTTCTTC.

This rearrangement joins TRBV27 to TRBJ2-7, with TRBD2 matching over 10 bases. Germline V gene sequence: CDR1 MNHEY, CDR2 SMNVEV (reference sequence). The CDR3 totals 18 residues. With V trimmed by 4 bases and J by 2 bases, 14 bases remained unmatched. The CDR3 protein is CASSSRLAGFRPPYEQYF. The CDR3 DNA sequence: TGTGCCAGCAGTTCCCGACTAGCGGGTTTCCGCCCCCCCTACGAGCAGTACTTC.

The rearrangement links TRBV7-9 to TRBJ2-7; 10 bases are shared with TRBD1. CDR3 length equals 13 residues. CDR1 SEHNR and CDR2 FQNEAQ come from the germline V gene (reference sequence). The V and J ends lost 5 bases and 5 bases, in that order; junction bases with no gene match: 3. The CDR3 region is CASSLGQGDEQYF. The CDR3 DNA reads TGTGCCAGCAGCCTCGGACAGGGGGACGAGCAGTACTTC.

The chain combines TRBV5-1 with TRBJ2-1; D gene ambiguous. Germline V lookup: CDR1 SGHRS, CDR2 YFSETQ. The V end was cut by 1 base, the J end by 10 bases, with 6 bases between. CDR3 length equals 11 residues. CDR3 in DNA: TGCGCCAGCAGCTTGTACCGGGAGCAGTTCTTC. Translated: CASSLYREQFF. Looking up the rest from reference TRBV5-1 and TRBJ2-1 gives the full variable domain: KAGVTQTPRYLIKTRGQQVTLSCSPISGHRSVSWYQQTPGQGLQFLFEYFSETQRNKGNFPGRFSGRQFSNSRSEMNVSTLELGDSALYLCASSLYREQFFGPGTRLTVL.

The chain carries TRBV5-1 and TRBJ2-3, with TRBD2 identical over 7 bases. After removal of 7 bases from V and 5 bases from J, the junction contained 13 bases not matched to a gene. This CDR3 region has 15 residues. The V gene's germline CDR1 is SGHRS and CDR2 YFSETQ. CDR3 nucleotides: TGCGCCAGCGGGTTCAGTGCGGGAGCCCAAGATACGCAGTATTTT. It translates to CASGFSAGAQDTQYF. Combining the CDR3 with reference TRBV5-1 and TRBJ2-3 gives the whole variable domain KAGVTQTPRYLIKTRGQQVTLSCSPISGHRSVSWYQQTPGQGLQFLFEYFSETQRNKGNFPGRFSGRQFSNSRSEMNVSTLELGDSALYLCASGFSAGAQDTQYFGPGTRLTVL.

V is TRBV18 and J is TRBJ1-2, with D possibly matching TRBD1 (5 bases). CDR3 length equals 15 residues. V lost 2 bases and J 6 bases, leaving 16 bases between the germline ends. CDR1 is KGHSH and CDR2 is LQKENI in the germline V gene. The CDR3 reads CASSPEIVGADGYTF. As DNA, the CDR3 is TGTGCCAGCTCACCAGAGATCGTAGGGGCGGATGGCTACACCTTC.

The rearrangement links TRBV5-1 to TRBJ2-7; perhaps TRBD2 as D (6 bases). V shed 3 bases and J shed 4 bases, with 11 bases lying between them. Per the germline V gene, CDR1 is SGHRS and CDR2 is YFSETQ. The CDR3 sequence is 13 residues long. This chain's CDR3 is CASSWGVGYEQYF. The CDR3 DNA follows: TGCGCCAGCAGCTGGGGGGTAGGGTACGAGCAGTACTTC.

CDR3 coding DNA: TGTGCCACCAAACTGGGACAGAGCTCCTACGAGCAGTACTTC. Amino acid sequence: CATKLGQSSYEQYF. The gene calls are TRBV6-6 and TRBJ2-7; 7 nucleotides align to TRBD1. Germline CDR1 MNHNY, CDR2 SVGAGI (reference sequence). This CDR3 spans 14 amino acids. V shed 10 bases, J shed 0 bases, and the junction held 9 bases outside the gene matches.

This clone was counted a few times. V is TRBV13 and J is TRBJ2-1; 9 bases map to TRBD1. V gave up 2 bases and J gave up 8 bases; unmatched junction bases: 22. CDR3 size: 20 residues. Germline V gives CDR1 PRHDT, CDR2 FYEKMQ (reference sequence). Here the CDR3 DNA reads TGTGCCAGCAGCTTACTTCTCCCAGAGTCAGCGGGACAGGGTTTGTATGAGCAGTTCTTC. Protein sequence: CASSLLLPESAGQGLYEQFF.

The J gene is TRBJ2-1, the V gene TRBV25-1; weak D call: TRBD2 (6 bases). V was shortened by 8 bases and J by 7 bases, with 9 bases between the two germline ends. CDR1 MGHDK and CDR2 SYGVNS come from the germline V gene. The length of the CDR3 is 11 residues. The CDR3 bases are TGTGCCAGCTCGGAGGGGAATGAGCAGTTCTTC. This sequence encodes CASSEGNEQFF.

The chain employs TRBV27 and TRBJ2-1; TRBD2 aligns across 14 bases. V was clipped by 5 bases and J by 12 bases; unmatched bases: 12. The germline V gene has CDR1 MNHEY and CDR2 SMNVEV (reference sequence). The CDR3 loop spans 16 amino acids. The CDR3 loop reads CASSPLGTSGSRGQFF. CDR3 DNA: TGTGCCAGCAGTCCCCTCGGGACTAGCGGGAGTCGTGGGCAGTTCTTC.

This chain joins TRBV29-1 and TRBJ2-5; 9 bases are shared with TRBD2. The CDR3 is made up of 14 amino acids. Germline V gene lookup returns CDR1 SQVTM and CDR2 ANQGSEA. V was pared by 4 bases and J by 5 bases, with 8 bases of the junction left unmatched. The CDR3 spells CSVVSSGGRETQYF. The CDR3 DNA follows: TGCAGCGTTGTGAGTAGCGGGGGACGGGAGACCCAGTACTTC.

J is TRBJ1-5 and V is TRBV5-8, with TRBD1 matching over 7 bases. With 2 bases clipped from V and 6 bases from J, the junction kept 5 bases outside the gene matches. CDR3 length: 14 amino acids. Germline V gives CDR1 SGHTS, CDR2 YDEGEE. The CDR3 DNA sequence: TGTGCCAGCAGCTTTGGACAGGTGGGTCAGCCCCAGCATTTT. Translated: CASSFGQVGQPQHF. The full variable domain, its missing parts supplied by reference TRBV5-8 and TRBJ1-5, is EAGVTQSPTHLIKTRGQQATLRCSPISGHTSVYWYQQALGLGLQFLLWYDEGEERNRGNFPPRFSGRQFPNYSSELNVNALELEDSALYLCASSFGQVGQPQHFGDGTRLSIL.

V is TRBV19 and J is TRBJ2-7; D not resolved. CDR3 length: 14 residues. The V gene's germline CDR1 is LNHDA and CDR2 SQIVND (reference sequence). The V and J ends lost 5 bases and 2 bases respectively, with 13 bases between them. Written as DNA, the CDR3 is TGTGCCAGTAGTGCACACAGAGATCCCTACGAGCAGTACTTC. Translating it yields CASSAHRDPYEQYF.

The V gene is TRBV5-1, the J gene TRBJ1-1; no firm D call. Germline-derived CDR1 and CDR2 are SGHRS and YFSETQ. The CDR3 contains 16 residues. With 0 bases removed from V and 0 bases from J, the gap between germline ends came to 12 bases. The CDR3, as DNA: TGCGCCAGCAGCTTGGAGTTAGAGCCCATGAACACTGAAGCTTTCTTT. The encoded protein is CASSLELEPMNTEAFF.

V is TRBV7-9 and J is TRBJ1-2, with D perhaps matching TRBD1 (5 bases). V was pared by 1 base and J by 5 bases, with 11 bases between. The CDR3 loop spans 14 amino acids. Germline CDR1 reads SEHNR; CDR2 reads FQNEAQ (reference sequence). CDR3 bases: TGTGCCAGCAGCTTAGGGGGGGGTGTTTATGGCTACACCTTC. This encodes CASSLGGGVYGYTF.

The chain is built from TRBV7-6 and TRBJ2-5; the D gene is possibly TRBD2 (6 bases). The CDR3 spans 13 residues. Germline V gene sequence: CDR1 SGHVS, CDR2 FNYEAQ. The germline V and J ends were trimmed by 4 bases and 2 bases, with 8 bases remaining between them. This CDR3 is CASSYGGQETQYF. CDR3 bases: TGTGCCAGCAGCTACGGGGGTCAAGAGACCCAGTACTTC.